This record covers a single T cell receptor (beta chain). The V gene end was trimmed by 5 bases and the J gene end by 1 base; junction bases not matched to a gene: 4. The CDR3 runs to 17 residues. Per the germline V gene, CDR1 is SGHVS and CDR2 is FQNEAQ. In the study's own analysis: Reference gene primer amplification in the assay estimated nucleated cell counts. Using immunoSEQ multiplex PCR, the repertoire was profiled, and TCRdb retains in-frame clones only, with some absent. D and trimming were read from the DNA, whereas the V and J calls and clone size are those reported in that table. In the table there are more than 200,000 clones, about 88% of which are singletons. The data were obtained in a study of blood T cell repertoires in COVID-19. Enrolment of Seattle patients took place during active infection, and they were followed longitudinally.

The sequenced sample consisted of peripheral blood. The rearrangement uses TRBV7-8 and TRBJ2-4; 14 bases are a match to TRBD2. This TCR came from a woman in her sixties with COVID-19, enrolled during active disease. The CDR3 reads CASSLRTSGRAKNIQYF. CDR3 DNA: TGTGCCAGCAGCCTTCGGACTAGCGGGAGGGCCAAAAACATTCAGTACTTC.